A selection of T cell receptor beta chains follows, all from one sample in a study of Ad26.COV2.S vaccination and SARS-CoV-2 variants. Repertoires were generated with immunoSEQ multiplex PCR, while TCRdb's copy carries only in-frame clones and drops some. The sample includes about 350,000 clones, roughly 84% of them seen just once. The source was peripheral blood, collected in a trial of Ad26.COV2.S vaccine versus placebo. These TCRs come from a person between 18 and 65 years old who received the Ad26.COV2.S COVID-19 vaccine or a placebo. Both conserved end residues are part of each CDR3. The D gene is left open where the match is weak. Clone size appears in some rows only: once, few, many, or a class for an expanded clone.

V,D,size,J,DNA,CDR3
TRBV15,-,few,TRBJ2-7,TGTGCCACCAGCAGAACCCAGTATGAGCAGTACTTC,CATSRTQYEQYF
TRBV19,TRBD1,few,TRBJ1-1,TGTGCCAGTAACGAATACAGGGGGTATCCGACTGAAGCTTTCTTT,CASNEYRGYPTEAFF
TRBV5-1,-,-,TRBJ1-5,TGCGCCAGCAGCCCCTGGGGAATGGAGGAGCCCCAGCATTTT,CASSPWGMEEPQHF
TRBV20-1,-,-,TRBJ1-1,TGCAGTGTAGTGCGGGACACTGAAGCTTTCTTT,CSVVRDTEAFF
TRBV13,TRBD1,-,TRBJ1-1,TGTGCCAGCAGCCACATGGACAGGAATGAAGCTTTCTTT,CASSHMDRNEAFF
TRBV28,-,-,TRBJ1-4,TGTGCCAGCCGGGACCGAACATCCTTTAATGAAAAACTGTTTTTT,CASRDRTSFNEKLFF
TRBV18,-,few,TRBJ2-7,TGTGCCAGCTCCCCGAACGTCGGGGCCTACGAGCAGTACTTC,CASSPNVGAYEQYF
TRBV5-8,-,-,TRBJ1-5,TGTGCCAGCAGCGCTACCCCTAATCAGCCCCAGCATTTT,CASSATPNQPQHF
TRBV7-9,-,-,TRBJ1-2,TGTGCCAGCAACTCAGACGGACTCACTATTTATGGCTACACCTTC,CASNSDGLTIYGYTF
TRBV5-1,-,-,TRBJ2-7,TGCGCCAGCAGCTTGGGAGGGTGGGGTCCCTACGAGCAGTACTTC,CASSLGGWGPYEQYF
TRBV5-4,-,-,TRBJ2-1,TGTGCCAGCAGCTCTTCCCCTCTAGGATATGAGCAGTTCTTC,CASSSSPLGYEQFF
TRBV30,-,-,TRBJ1-2,TGTGCCTGGAGTCGGAGGGATTTCTATGGCTACACCTTC,CAWSRRDFYGYTF
TRBV19,TRBD2,-,TRBJ2-7,TGTGCCAGTAGTACCCGACGGACTAGCGGGAGCATGCAGTACTTC,CASSTRRTSGSMQYF
TRBV12-3/TRBV12-4,-,-,TRBJ2-7,TGTGCCAGCGGTAGGGGGAGGGTAGAGCAGTACTTC,CASGRGRVEQYF
TRBV11-2,-,-,TRBJ2-3,TGTGCCAGCTCCCGTGTCGGGGGCGCAGATACGCAGTATTTT,CASSRVGGADTQYF
TRBV10-3,TRBD1,-,TRBJ1-5,TGTGCCATCAGTGAGTTTAGTCCCCGGACAGGGTCTGGTCAGCCCCAGCATTTT,CAISEFSPRTGSGQPQHF
TRBV3-1/TRBV3-2,-,-,TRBJ1-2,TGTGCCAGCAGCCAAGATGGGTTAAACTATGGCTACACCTTC,CASSQDGLNYGYTF
TRBV29-1,TRBD2,-,TRBJ2-1,TGCAGCGTTGTCGGACTAGCCGTTAATGAGCAGTTCTTC,CSVVGLAVNEQFF
TRBV2,-,-,TRBJ1-1,TGTGCCAGCAGCGGGACATGGACTGCCAACACTGAAGCTTTCTTT,CASSGTWTANTEAFF
TRBV25-1,-,-,TRBJ2-2,TGTGCCAGCAGTGAATCTTTAGCGACCGGGGAGCTGTTTTTT,CASSESLATGELFF
TRBV6-4,TRBD2,-,TRBJ2-3,TGTGCCAGCAGTGACCCCAGCGGGAGGGCCTGCACAGATACGCAGTATTTT,CASSDPSGRACTDTQYF
TRBV3-1/TRBV3-2,TRBD1,-,TRBJ2-5,TGTGCCAGCAGCGCTCGGGACAGGGCGAATGTGAAAGAGACCCAGTACTTC,CASSARDRANVKETQYF
TRBV10-1,-,-,TRBJ1-4,TGCGCCAGCAGTGACAGTAATGAAAAACTGTTTTTT,CASSDSNEKLFF
TRBV5-1,TRBD1,-,TRBJ2-1,TGCGCCAGCCAGGGACAGGGGATGAACAGGAGCTCCTACAATGAGCAGTTCTTC,CASQGQGMNRSSYNEQFF
TRBV15,-,-,TRBJ2-7,TGTGCCACCAGCAGAGATGGGGCATCCAAGGACGAGCAGTACTTC,CATSRDGASKDEQYF
TRBV30,TRBD2,-,TRBJ2-2,TGTGCCTGCCCAGCGGGAGTAATTTGGACCGGGGAGCTGTTTTTT,CACPAGVIWTGELFF
TRBV18,-,-,TRBJ1-2,TGTGCCAGCTCACCACTACGGGATAACTATGGCTACACCTTC,CASSPLRDNYGYTF
TRBV28,-,once,TRBJ2-7,TGTGCCAGCTGCCCCGGGACACCGTCCTACGAGCAGTACTTC,CASCPGTPSYEQYF
TRBV18,TRBD2,few,TRBJ2-7,TGTGCCAGCTCCCTCTCCGGGACTAGTGGTCGCGAGCAGTACTTC,CASSLSGTSGREQYF
TRBV27,-,once,TRBJ2-2,TGTGCCAGCAGTCCGCCATGGACAGCGAACACCGGGGAGCTGTTTTTT,CASSPPWTANTGELFF
TRBV9,TRBD1,-,TRBJ1-2,TGTGCCAGCAGCCCGAGTCCCGGGACAGGGAATGGCTACACCTTC,CASSPSPGTGNGYTF
TRBV5-5,-,-,TRBJ1-2,TGTGCCAGCACCGGGGGGACCTATGGCTACACCTTC,CASTGGTYGYTF
TRBV3-1/TRBV3-2,-,-,TRBJ1-1,TGTGCCAGCAGCCAAGCCCGGAACACTGAAGCTTTCTTT,CASSQARNTEAFF
TRBV5-4,-,once,TRBJ2-7,TGTGCCAGCAGCAGAGGGACGGGGAGATACGAGCAGTACTTC,CASSRGTGRYEQYF
TRBV25-1,-,-,TRBJ2-5,TGTGCCAGCAGCGCGCGGGGCCAATCGGAGACCCAGTACTTC,CASSARGQSETQYF
TRBV4-3,-,-,TRBJ2-6,TGCGCCAGCAGCCAAGATGGAGGGGCTGGGGCCAACGTCCTGACTTTC,CASSQDGGAGANVLTF
TRBV25-1,TRBD1,-,TRBJ2-2,TGTGCCAGCAGTAGACAGGGGCGAAATACCGGGGAGCTGTTTTTT,CASSRQGRNTGELFF
TRBV27,-,-,TRBJ1-1,TGTGCCAGCCGCCCTGTAAGGGGGACTGAAGCTTTCTTT,CASRPVRGTEAFF
TRBV15,-,-,TRBJ1-2,TGTGCCACCAGCAGAGATCGGGTAACCACCCCTAACTATGGCTACACCTTC,CATSRDRVTTPNYGYTF
TRBV6-5,-,-,TRBJ1-1,TGTGCCTGCGGGCAAACCACCCTTATGAACACTGAAGCTTTCTTT,CACGQTTLMNTEAFF